The clone carrying this T cell receptor (beta chain) was counted between two and nine times. Antigen unknown. Sequencing was performed with immunoSEQ multiplex PCR; in TCRdb, only in-frame clones are kept and a portion is missing. The data contain around 47,000 clones, around 66% of them singletons. The sample belongs to a study of vaccination effects on CD4 cells after COVID-19. Study at large: Participants were given two doses of BNT162b2 or mRNA-1273 vaccine. Study-wide findings and caveats: Marked clonal contraction of infection- and vaccine-induced clones was seen late after vaccination.

Sequencing was preceded by expansion of antigen-specific CD4+ T cells with viral peptide pools in the ViraFEST assay. Subsequent to less than 13 days of culture, CD4+ T cells were isolated. PCR showed that the person got SARS-CoV-2 infection at some point between March and December 2020. Peptides at roughly 10 ug/ml and IL-2 at around 9.3 IU/ml were added to two million PBMC per well. Cultures got half-medium changes with IL-2 on days 3 and 7. The sequence was collected from a human donor who had a prior SARS-CoV-2 infection. Sample: CD4+ T cells from PBMCs cultured with a peptide pool, taken before COVID-19 vaccination.

The CDR3 bases are TGTGCCAGCAGCCAGGACTCTCTTGGGACCGGGGAGCTGTTTTTT. Translation: CASSQDSLGTGELFF. The chain employs TRBV4-2 and TRBJ2-2; the D gene is possibly TRBD2 (5 bases). Germline V CDR1 and CDR2: LGHNA, YNFKEQ. This CDR3 region has 15 residues. Trimming stripped 3 bases from V and 5 bases from J, with 13 bases between.